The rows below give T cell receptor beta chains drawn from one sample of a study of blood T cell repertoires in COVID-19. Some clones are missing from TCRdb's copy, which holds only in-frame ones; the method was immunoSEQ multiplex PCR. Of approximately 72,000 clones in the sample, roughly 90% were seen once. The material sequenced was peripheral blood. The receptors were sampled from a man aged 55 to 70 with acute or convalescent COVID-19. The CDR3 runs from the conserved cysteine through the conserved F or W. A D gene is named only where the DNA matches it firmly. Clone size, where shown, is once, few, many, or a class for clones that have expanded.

CDR3aa: CASSLTDSSSYEQYF
CDR3nt: TGTGCCAGCAGCTTAACGGACAGTTCCTCCTACGAGCAGTACTTC
v_gene: TRBV11-2
abundance: .
j_gene: TRBJ2-7
d_gene: .

CDR3aa: CASSLAGAGSSGNTIYF
CDR3nt: TGTGCCAGCAGCTTAGCGGGGGCAGGGTCCTCTGGAAACACCATATATTTT
v_gene: TRBV7-9
abundance: .
j_gene: TRBJ1-3
d_gene: .

CDR3aa: CASTRTGERETQYF
CDR3nt: TGTGCCAGCACTCGAACAGGGGAGCGAGAGACCCAGTACTTC
v_gene: TRBV6-5
abundance: .
j_gene: TRBJ2-5
d_gene: TRBD1

CDR3aa: CASGPNYGYTF
CDR3nt: TGTGCCAGCGGGCCTAACTATGGCTACACCTTC
v_gene: TRBV3-1/TRBV3-2
abundance: .
j_gene: TRBJ1-2
d_gene: .

CDR3aa: CATSEVAASQPQHF
CDR3nt: TGTGCCACCTCTGAGGTAGCTGCAAGCCAGCCCCAGCATTTT
v_gene: TRBV24-1
abundance: .
j_gene: TRBJ1-5
d_gene: .

CDR3aa: CASSATQDEQFF
CDR3nt: TGTGCCAGCAGTGCGACGCAGGATGAGCAGTTCTTC
v_gene: TRBV27
abundance: .
j_gene: TRBJ2-1
d_gene: .

CDR3aa: CASSPGSDGPQHF
CDR3nt: TGTGCCAGCAGTCCCGGGTCCGATGGGCCCCAGCATTTT
v_gene: TRBV2
abundance: .
j_gene: TRBJ1-5
d_gene: .

CDR3aa: CASSFTGESTYEQYF
CDR3nt: TGCGCCAGCAGCTTTACGGGGGAGAGCACCTACGAGCAGTACTTC
v_gene: TRBV5-1
abundance: once
j_gene: TRBJ2-7
d_gene: .

CDR3aa: CASSLSLNTEAFF
CDR3nt: TGTGCCAGCAGCTTATCATTGAACACTGAAGCTTTCTTT
v_gene: TRBV11-3
abundance: .
j_gene: TRBJ1-1
d_gene: .

CDR3aa: CASSVHGGTEAFF
CDR3nt: TGTGCCAGCAGTGTTCACGGGGGGACTGAAGCTTTCTTT
v_gene: TRBV25-1
abundance: .
j_gene: TRBJ1-1
d_gene: .

CDR3aa: CASSLPGQGRTEAFF
CDR3nt: TGTGCCAGCAGCTTACCGGGACAGGGGCGCACTGAAGCTTTCTTT
v_gene: TRBV5-5
abundance: .
j_gene: TRBJ1-1
d_gene: TRBD1

CDR3aa: CASSFGTGGADEQYF
CDR3nt: TGTGCCAGCAGCTTCGGGACAGGGGGGGCGGACGAGCAGTACTTC
v_gene: TRBV13
abundance: .
j_gene: TRBJ2-7
d_gene: TRBD1

CDR3aa: CASSDPGSRYNEQFF
CDR3nt: TGTGCCAGCAGTGACCCGGGATCCCGCTACAATGAGCAGTTCTTC
v_gene: TRBV2
abundance: .
j_gene: TRBJ2-1
d_gene: .

CDR3aa: CASSSPFSNQPQHF
CDR3nt: TGTGCCAGCAGTTCCCCCTTTAGCAATCAGCCCCAGCATTTT
v_gene: TRBV6-1
abundance: .
j_gene: TRBJ1-5
d_gene: .

CDR3aa: CASSRTGSAEKLFF
CDR3nt: TGTGCCAGCAGCCGTACAGGATCCGCTGAAAAACTGTTTTTT
v_gene: TRBV6-5
abundance: .
j_gene: TRBJ1-4
d_gene: .

CDR3aa: CAIADSTDTQYF
CDR3nt: TGTGCCATCGCTGACTCCACAGATACGCAGTATTTT
v_gene: TRBV10-3
abundance: .
j_gene: TRBJ2-3
d_gene: .

CDR3aa: CASSLGGQGVYEQFF
CDR3nt: TGTGCCAGCAGCTTGGGGGGACAGGGAGTCTATGAGCAGTTCTTC
v_gene: TRBV5-5
abundance: .
j_gene: TRBJ2-1
d_gene: TRBD1

CDR3aa: CAPLPRERGGAYNEQFF
CDR3nt: TGTGCCCCACTTCCGAGGGAGCGGGGGGGGGCCTACAATGAGCAGTTCTTC
v_gene: TRBV19
abundance: .
j_gene: TRBJ2-1
d_gene: TRBD2

CDR3aa: CASSPSGGRNTEAFF
CDR3nt: TGTGCCAGCTCACCCTCGGGAGGTAGGAACACTGAAGCTTTCTTT
v_gene: TRBV18
abundance: .
j_gene: TRBJ1-1
d_gene: .

CDR3aa: CASSQRSGNTIYF
CDR3nt: TGTGCCAGCAGCCAGAGGTCTGGAAACACCATATATTTT
v_gene: TRBV11-2
abundance: few
j_gene: TRBJ1-3
d_gene: .

CDR3aa: CSVDRGFTDTQYF
CDR3nt: TGCAGCGTTGACAGGGGTTTTACAGATACGCAGTATTTT
v_gene: TRBV29-1
abundance: .
j_gene: TRBJ2-3
d_gene: .

CDR3aa: CASGLATPTGGYTF
CDR3nt: TGTGCTAGTGGTTTGGCCACTCCCACCGGGGGCTACACCTTC
v_gene: TRBV12-5
abundance: .
j_gene: TRBJ1-2
d_gene: .

CDR3aa: CASSPQSQGAHEQYF
CDR3nt: TGTGCCAGCAGTCCCCAGAGCCAGGGGGCCCACGAGCAGTACTTC
v_gene: TRBV27
abundance: few
j_gene: TRBJ2-7
d_gene: TRBD1

CDR3aa: CASRWQADSYEQYF
CDR3nt: TGCGCCAGCAGGTGGCAGGCCGACTCCTACGAGCAGTACTTC
v_gene: TRBV10-2
abundance: .
j_gene: TRBJ2-7
d_gene: .

CDR3aa: CASSQDRPYEQYF
CDR3nt: TGCGCCAGCAGCCAAGACAGGCCCTACGAGCAGTACTTC
v_gene: TRBV4-1
abundance: .
j_gene: TRBJ2-7
d_gene: .

CDR3aa: CASSNRGLYGYTF
CDR3nt: TGTGCCAGTAGTAACAGGGGACTCTATGGCTACACCTTC
v_gene: TRBV19
abundance: .
j_gene: TRBJ1-2
d_gene: TRBD1

CDR3aa: CASSATGTGGTYEQYF
CDR3nt: TGTGCCAGCAGCGCAACTGGGACAGGGGGGACCTACGAGCAGTACTTC
v_gene: TRBV7-8
abundance: .
j_gene: TRBJ2-7
d_gene: TRBD1

CDR3aa: CASSFGGGWKTQYF
CDR3nt: TGTGCCAGCAGCTTCGGCGGGGGTTGGAAGACCCAGTACTTC
v_gene: TRBV7-2
abundance: .
j_gene: TRBJ2-5
d_gene: TRBD2

CDR3aa: CASSPSTGSYEQYF
CDR3nt: TGTGCCAGCAGTCCTTCGACAGGCTCCTACGAGCAGTACTTC
v_gene: TRBV27
abundance: .
j_gene: TRBJ2-7
d_gene: .

CDR3aa: CASSPGIVRQETQYF
CDR3nt: TGTGCCAGCAGCCCAGGGATAGTAAGGCAAGAGACCCAGTACTTC
v_gene: TRBV7-3
abundance: .
j_gene: TRBJ2-5
d_gene: .

CDR3aa: CASTGDFGYQPQHF
CDR3nt: TGTGCCAGTACCGGAGACTTTGGCTATCAGCCCCAGCATTTT
v_gene: TRBV19
abundance: .
j_gene: TRBJ1-5
d_gene: .

CDR3aa: CASSLSGRLGGENNEQFF
CDR3nt: TGCGCCAGCAGCTTGAGTGGCCGCTTAGGGGGCGAAAACAATGAGCAGTTCTTC
v_gene: TRBV5-1
abundance: once
j_gene: TRBJ2-1
d_gene: TRBD1